The clone carrying this TCR beta chain came up once. The antigen is unknown. Method: immunoSEQ multiplex PCR; TCRdb's copy keeps in-frame clones and lacks some. The data show about 13,000 clones, roughly 70% seen once. The sample comes from a study of tumor-infiltrating lymphocytes in localized non-small cell lung cancer. Study information: The cohort mixed smokers and never-smokers, several histologies, and some post-neoadjuvant-chemotherapy samples.

The study, taken as a whole, reports: Tumor T-cell fraction was not associated with recurrence-free survival. Tumors had more T cell infiltration than uninvolved lung, per TCRbeta sequencing and CD3 counts.

This CDR3 contains 17 residues. Trimming at V came to 0 bases and at J to 2 bases, leaving 6 bases not matched to a gene. Germline V CDR1 and CDR2: LNHNV, YYDKDF (reference sequence). This clonotype was obtained from a human donor with non-small cell lung cancer. The material sequenced was lung tumor tissue. The V call is TRBV15, the J call TRBJ2-2; 7 positions agree with TRBD1. The CDR3 nucleotides read TGTGCCACCAGCAGAGATGCCGGGACAGCTAACACCGGGGAGCTGTTTTTT. This sequence encodes CATSRDAGTANTGELFF.